Each of the 12 T cell receptor beta chains below was sequenced from the same sample in a study of T cells in localized non-small cell lung cancer. The method was immunoSEQ multiplex PCR; TCRdb's version includes in-frame clones alone and lacks a portion of them. This repertoire shows 20,000 to 25,000 clones, around 86% found once; its top ten account for about a fifth. This sample comprised peripheral blood, obtained before any cancer treatment. The receptor source for this set is a man aged 40-75 years with stage I squamous cell lung carcinoma.

The chain carries TRBV19 and TRBJ2-7, with D maybe TRBD2 (6 bases). The CDR3 spans 13 residues. The germline V gene encodes CDR1 LNHDA and CDR2 SQIVND (reference sequence). Trimming removed 7 bases at V and 5 bases at J, with 15 bases between. The CDR3 sequence is CASKVQGGHEQYF. CDR3 bases: TGTGCCAGTAAGGTGCAGGGAGGCCACGAGCAGTACTTC.

This chain uses TRBV7-2 with TRBJ2-3, with D maybe TRBD2 (7 bases). The CDR3 is made up of 16 amino acids. Trimming took 3 bases from V and 1 from J, leaving 14 bases between them. Germline loops: CDR1 SGHTA, CDR2 FQGNSA. CDR3 sequence reads: CASSFRGAPGTDTQYF. The CDR3 nucleotides are TGTGCCAGCAGCTTCCGGGGGGCCCCCGGCACAGATACGCAGTATTTT.

The genes are TRBV5-1 and TRBJ1-4; D might be TRBD1 (5 bases). The CDR3 contains 14 residues. Germline CDR1 SGHRS, CDR2 YFSETQ. Between the trimmed V and J ends, which lost 3 bases and 8 bases, there was a span of 14 bases. DNA of the CDR3: TGCGCCAGCAGCTACCGGGACGGACAAGAAAAACTGTTTTTT. This gives the protein CASSYRDGQEKLFF.

The rearrangement joins TRBV5-5 to TRBJ1-5; tentative D call: TRBD1 (5 bases). Trimming left V 0 bases short and J 2 bases short, with 12 bases between. CDR1 is SGHKS, CDR2 YYEKEE, per germline (reference sequence). The CDR3 loop spans 16 amino acids. The CDR3 reads CASSLAVGGGNQPQHF. CDR3 coding DNA: TGTGCCAGCAGCTTGGCCGTCGGGGGTGGCAATCAGCCCCAGCATTTT.

This clone was found a few times. This sequence joins TRBV7-2 and TRBJ1-1; no definite D call. The CDR3 spans 14 residues. V dropped 2 bases and J dropped 4 bases, with 11 bases sitting between them. CDR1 and CDR2 (germline): SGHTA, FQGNSA. The CDR3 DNA follows: TGTGCCAGCAGCTTAAAGAGGCAGCCCACTGAAGCTTTCTTT. Its protein is CASSLKRQPTEAFF.

The gene calls are TRBV2 and TRBJ1-6; no firm D call. Germline V gene sequence: CDR1 SNHLY, CDR2 FYNNEI. V shed 7 bases and J shed 8 bases, with 6 bases lying between them. CDR3 length: 11 amino acids. This chain's CDR3 is CASNSDSPLHF. CDR3 nucleotide sequence: TGTGCCAGCAACAGCGATTCACCCCTCCACTTT.

The V and J genes are TRBV30 and TRBJ1-2, with a weak D call TRBD1 (6 bases). Per germline, CDR1 GTSNPN and CDR2 SVGIG (reference sequence). The V end was cut by 3 bases, the J end by 7 bases, with 18 bases between. CDR3 length: 14 amino acids. CDR3 sequence (DNA): TGTGCCTGGAGGGCCGGACAGTTCAATTTTGGCTACACCTTC. Translation: CAWRAGQFNFGYTF.

The chain joins TRBV27 to TRBJ1-1; tentative D call: TRBD1 (6 bases). Germline CDR1 and CDR2: MNHEY and SMNVEV (reference sequence). Trimming shortened V by 6 bases and J by 4 bases, and 12 bases separated the two germline ends. The length of the CDR3 is 13 residues. This CDR3 is CASRLQGSTEAFF. The CDR3 DNA is TGTGCCAGCAGGCTACAGGGTTCCACTGAAGCTTTCTTT.

The chain has TRBV28 and TRBJ2-5; D is unresolved. CDR1 and CDR2 from the germline V gene are MDHEN and SYDVKM. Trimming took off 5 bases at V and 1 base at J, with 11 bases between the two ends. CDR3 length: 14 residues. The CDR3 DNA sequence: TGTGCCAGCAGTCTACAAGCAGTCCAAGAGACCCAGTACTTC. Amino acids: CASSLQAVQETQYF.

This chain links TRBV4-1 with TRBJ2-1; D not certain. Germline CDR1 and CDR2: MGHRA and YSYEKL. This CDR3 comprises 12 residues. V lost 2 bases and J 10 bases, leaving 9 bases between the germline ends. The CDR3 DNA reads TGCGCCAGCAGCCAACAATCATCGGAGCAGTTCTTC. Its translation is CASSQQSSEQFF.

The chain couples TRBV2 to TRBJ1-2; no clear D gene. The CDR3 is 13 amino acids. Germline V gives CDR1 SNHLY, CDR2 FYNNEI. Trimming took off 4 bases at V and 2 bases at J, with 8 bases between the two ends. CDR3 sequence: CASSVDENYGYTF. DNA for the CDR3: TGTGCCAGCAGTGTCGACGAGAACTATGGCTACACCTTC.

This rearrangement joins TRBV5-1 to TRBJ2-1, with 10 bases aligning to TRBD2. Germline values: CDR1 SGHRS, CDR2 YFSETQ. The CDR3 has 15 amino acids. Trimming at V came to 4 bases and at J to 4 bases, leaving 5 bases not matched to a gene. CDR3: CASSPWTSGYNEQFF. In nucleotides, the CDR3 is TGCGCCAGCAGCCCATGGACTAGCGGTTACAATGAGCAGTTCTTC.